Here is one T cell receptor beta chain with its context. Its cognate antigen is unknown. The germline V gene encodes CDR1 DFQATT and CDR2 SNEGSKA (reference sequence). J gave up 4 bases and V 5 bases, and 3 bases lay outside the gene matches. The CDR3 has 14 amino acids. Sequenced by immunoSEQ multiplex PCR; TCRdb stores in-frame clones only, minus some. Among approximately 150,000 clones, over 90% were seen once, and the ten largest hold roughly 5.9%. This sample stems from a study of T cell responses to AZD1222 COVID-19 vaccine. Study information: Some second doses came at about 4 weeks and others at about 12 weeks; these were pooled. Study-wide results and limits: None of the repertoires were sampled until the peak T cell response had passed. Nearly half of unique spike-specific TCRs reportedly avoided B.1.351 and B.1.1.7 mutated regions. Spike-specific TCR depth and breadth grew after two AZD1222 doses.

The receptor was isolated from an adult in good health. The chain employs TRBV20-1 and TRBJ2-1, with 12 bases aligning to TRBD2. The specimen comprised peripheral blood, sampled on day 0 of AZD1222 vaccination. The CDR3 DNA follows: TGCAGTGCTCGTGGACTAGCGGGGTACAATGAGCAGTTCTTC. This gives the protein CSARGLAGYNEQFF.